The next 8 T cell receptor beta chains were all read from a single sample in a study of T cells expressing NK-cell markers (dated by TCRdb to 2020 to 2021). Library method: 5' RACE. Sequencing instrument: Illumina HiSeq 2000. The reads underwent TCRdb reprocessing, giving one record for each CDR3 protein sequence and no DNA. The sample's clone listing holds some 500,000 distinct CDR3 sequences. The top ten clonotypes cover around 1.4% of the sample. Sequenced input: blood T cells: a sorted CD56 or NKG2C T cell subset, CD4+ or CD8+ T cells, or bulk PBMC T cells (not recorded which). The origin of the receptors is a woman between 45 and 65 years old in good health. Donor details come from another sample of the same person, matched by shared clones.

V is TRBV6-5 and J is TRBJ1-1; TCRdb returns TRBD1, unconfirmable since there is no DNA. This CDR3 is built from 20 residues. Germline V gene data show CDR1 as MNHEY and CDR2 as SVGAGI. CDR3 sequence: CASSYGLGGLPGLGDTEAFF.

The rearrangement joins TRBV29-1 to TRBJ2-3; TCRdb reports TRBD1, a call that lacks DNA to check it against. Germline V lookup: CDR1 SQVTM, CDR2 ANQGSEA. This CDR3 is built from 15 residues. The CDR3 sequence: CSVAAGQGVTGTQYF.

The V and J genes are TRBV24-1 and TRBJ1-3; the TCRdb D gene call, TRBD1, has no DNA to confirm it. This CDR3 is 15 amino acids long. Per germline, CDR1 KGHDR and CDR2 SFDVKD. CDR3 protein: CATSDLRPPGNTIYF.

The chain employs TRBV2 and TRBJ2-1; checking the TCRdb D call of TRBD2 is not possible without DNA. Germline CDR1 reads SNHLY; CDR2 reads FYNNEI. This CDR3 comprises 14 residues. The CDR3: CASRGLADINEQFF. The full variable domain, completed using reference TRBV2 and TRBJ2-1, is EPEVTQTPSHQVTQMGQEVILRCVPISNHLYFYWYRQILGQKVEFLVSFYNNEISEKSEIFDDQFSVERPDGSNFTLKIRSTKLEDSAMYFCASRGLADINEQFFGPGTRLTVL.

This chain joins TRBV7-8 and TRBJ2-2; the D call of TRBD2 rests on TCRdb alone, since no DNA is present to check it. The CDR3 covers 21 residues. CDR1 and CDR2 from the germline V gene are SGHVS and FQNEAQ. CDR3 region: CASSLFLAGRHHHSNTGELFF.

The chain recombines TRBV6-1 with TRBJ1-1; TCRdb's D gene call, TRBD1, goes unchecked for lack of DNA. Per the germline V gene, CDR1 is MNHNS and CDR2 is SASEGT. This CDR3 is built from 15 residues. The CDR3 region is CASTRTIGGNTEAFF.

The V and J genes are TRBV19 and TRBJ2-7. The CDR3 sequence is 12 residues long. The germline V gene has CDR1 LNHDA and CDR2 SQIVND (reference sequence). The CDR3 sequence: CASIGANYEQYF.

The chain combines TRBV29-1 with TRBJ1-5; the TCRdb D gene call, TRBD1, has no DNA to confirm it. The CDR3 extends over 15 amino acids. Germline lookup yields CDR1 SQVTM and CDR2 ANQGSEA. CDR3 loop: CSVDTGQGVNQPQHF.